Below are 19 T cell receptor beta chains sequenced from a single sample in a study of T cells in Graves' hyperthyroidism and ophthalmopathy. Amplified TCR beta CDR3 regions came from RNA transcripts. During a first-round RT-PCR of the TCR CDR3, the HTBI primer set was used. TCRdb passed the multiplex PCR reads through MiXCR, listing each CDR3 protein once. This sample has 700,000 or so distinct CDR3 sequences; 16% occur once, and the top ten carry under 8.5%. Sample: blood. These receptors were collected from a man aged 18 to 29 with Graves' hyperthyroidism.

The chain carries TRBV2 and TRBJ1-1; D is unresolved. The CDR3 is made up of 13 amino acids. The V end was cut by 6 bases, the J end by 4 bases, with 12 bases between. The germline V gene encodes CDR1 SNHLY and CDR2 FYNNEI. This chain's CDR3 is CASSQVRTTEAFF. As DNA, the CDR3 is TGTGCCAGCAGCCAGGTGAGGACCACTGAAGCTTTCTTT. Full variable domain (remainder filled in from reference TRBV2 and TRBJ1-1): EPEVTQTPSHQVTQMGQEVILRCVPISNHLYFYWYRQILGQKVEFLVSFYNNEISEKSEIFDDQFSVERPDGSNFTLKIRSTKLEDSAMYFCASSQVRTTEAFFGQGTRLTVV.

The rearrangement joins TRBV5-1 to TRBJ2-7; 11 nucleotides line up with TRBD2. The germline V gene has CDR1 SGHRS and CDR2 YFSETQ. Losses at the gene ends were 4 bases for V and 2 bases for J; bases not matched to a gene: 14. This CDR3 has 18 residues. Here the CDR3 DNA reads TGCGCCAGCAGCACAGCACTAGCGGGAGAGTGGGGGGCCTACGAGCAGTACTTC. As protein: CASSTALAGEWGAYEQYF.

This clonotype came up many times. V gene TRBV7-9 combines with J gene TRBJ2-1, with D possibly matching TRBD2 (6 bases). The germline V and J ends were trimmed by 6 bases and 0 bases, with 15 bases remaining between them. The CDR3 loop spans 16 amino acids. Germline assignment: CDR1 SEHNR and CDR2 FQNEAQ (reference sequence). This chain's CDR3 is CASRVAVTGSYNEQFF. The CDR3 DNA reads TGTGCCAGCAGGGTAGCGGTTACCGGCTCCTACAATGAGCAGTTCTTC.

This clonotype was observed a few times. This sequence joins TRBV6-1 and TRBJ2-1; D is possibly TRBD1 (5 bases). V was cut by 3 bases and J by 1 base, with 10 bases left in between. The CDR3 consists of 15 residues. Germline CDR1 reads MNHNS; CDR2 reads SASEGT. The DNA of the CDR3 is TGTGCCAGCAGTGATAGGGGCAGGTCCTACAATGAGCAGTTCTTC. This gives the protein CASSDRGRSYNEQFF.

The V gene is TRBV6-1, the J gene TRBJ2-1; 13 nucleotides match TRBD2. In germline, CDR1 is MNHNS, CDR2 SASEGT. The CDR3 spans 15 residues. J gave up 5 bases and V 7 bases, and 5 bases lay outside the gene matches. Here the CDR3 reads CASKRTSGSNNEQFF. CDR3 in DNA: TGTGCCAGCAAAAGGACTAGCGGGAGTAACAATGAGCAGTTCTTC.

The J gene is TRBJ1-5, the V gene TRBV4-2; D not certain. The CDR3 has 14 amino acids. Germline V lookup: CDR1 LGHNA, CDR2 YNFKEQ. Trimming shortened V by 3 bases and J by 0 bases, and 6 bases separated the two germline ends. In DNA, the CDR3 is TGTGCCAGCAGCCAGGAGGGTAGCAATCAGCCCCAGCATTTT. Translation gives CASSQEGSNQPQHF.

The table lists this clonotype with many counts. CDR3 loop: CASSIKETQYF. As DNA, the CDR3 is TGTGCCAGCAGTATCAAAGAGACCCAGTACTTC. The chain has TRBV6-1 and TRBJ2-5; D not certain. CDR1 MNHNS and CDR2 SASEGT come from the germline V gene. This CDR3 is 11 amino acids long. V was shortened by 5 bases and J by 3 bases, with 4 bases between the two germline ends.

The chain joins TRBV5-1 to TRBJ1-4, with D hard to call. Germline values: CDR1 SGHRS, CDR2 YFSETQ. The CDR3 is 17 residues long. The V gene lost 2 bases and the J gene lost 0 bases, with 14 bases spanning the gap. The CDR3 DNA follows: TGCGCCAGCAGCTTCGACCCTCTGACCCCAACTAATGAAAAACTGTTTTTT. Protein sequence: CASSFDPLTPTNEKLFF.

This clonotype was picked up many times. The gene calls are TRBV28 and TRBJ2-1; 10 positions match TRBD2. The trim removed 3 bases at V and 7 bases at J, leaving 3 bases unmatched. The CDR3 has 14 amino acids. Germline CDR1 reads MDHEN; CDR2 reads SYDVKM. CDR3 DNA: TGTGCCAGCAGTTTCCAGGGACTAGCGAATGAGCAGTTCTTC. Its translation is CASSFQGLANEQFF.

The rearrangement joins TRBV5-4 to TRBJ2-1; the D gene is possibly TRBD1 (8 bases). Germline V gene data show CDR1 as SGHNT and CDR2 as YYREEE (reference sequence). This CDR3 spans 17 amino acids. Trimming stripped 4 bases from V and 9 bases from J, with 26 bases between. The CDR3 reads CASSGGQGGMYGGEQFF. Here the CDR3 DNA reads TGTGCCAGCAGCGGAGGACAGGGAGGGATGTATGGGGGTGAGCAGTTCTTC.

This clonotype was seen more than once but under ten times. The chain combines TRBV7-3 with TRBJ2-1; maybe TRBD2 (7 bases). The CDR3 covers 16 residues. Germline V lookup: CDR1 SGHTA, CDR2 FQGTGA. V lost 2 bases to trimming and J lost 7 bases, with 18 bases between them. The CDR3 protein is CASSLQQGGSGNEQFF. CDR3 DNA: TGTGCCAGCAGCTTACAACAGGGAGGGAGTGGGAATGAGCAGTTCTTC.

DNA of the CDR3: TGTGCCAGCAGCTTAACGGCTATCTCCGAGCAGTACTTC. Its protein is CASSLTAISEQYF. V is TRBV11-3 and J is TRBJ2-7; D ambiguous. The CDR3 runs to 13 residues. Germline values: CDR1 SGHNT, CDR2 YENEEA. The V end lost 2 bases, the J end lost 6 bases, and 11 bases lay between the germline ends. The whole variable domain, remainder taken from reference TRBV11-3 and TRBJ2-7, is EAGVVQSPRYKIIEKKQPVAFWCNPISGHNTLYWYLQNLGQGPELLIRYENEEAVDDSQLPKDRFSAERLKGVDSTLKIQPAELGDSAVYLCASSLTAISEQYFGPGTRLTVT.

This clonotype was picked up a small number of times. The CDR3, as DNA: TGTGCCAGGAGGCTAGCGGGTTACAATGAGCAGTTCTTC. This translates into CARRLAGYNEQFF. This chain joins TRBV6-4 and TRBJ2-1, with TRBD2 matching over 8 bases. The germline V gene has CDR1 MRHNA and CDR2 SNTAGT. This CDR3 is built from 13 residues. Trimming at V came to 9 bases and at J to 4 bases, leaving 5 bases not matched to a gene.

On this clonotype itself: A much larger clone sits a single nucleotide away, making a read error possible. The V gene is TRBV6-2 or TRBV6-3, the J gene TRBJ2-3; the match to TRBD2 covers 8 bases. With 6 bases clipped from V and 1 base from J, the junction kept 9 bases outside the gene matches. This CDR3 has 16 amino acids. Germline CDR1 and CDR2: MNHEY and SVGEGT. The CDR3 coding sequence is TGTGCCAGCAGCGAACGACTAGCGACTGGCACAGATACGCAGTATTTT. This sequence encodes CASSERLATGTDTQYF.

CDR3 protein: CASSRTGTSPLSSYNEQFF. The CDR3 coding sequence is TGTGCCAGCAGCCGGACCGGGACTAGTCCTTTGAGCTCCTACAATGAGCAGTTCTTC. The chain combines TRBV3-1 with TRBJ2-1; 8 bases map to TRBD2. The J segment lost 0 bases and the V segment lost 4 bases, leaving 14 bases of the junction unmatched. Germline CDR1 and CDR2: LGHDT and YNNKEL (reference sequence). This CDR3 has 19 residues.

The chain has TRBV28 and TRBJ2-1; 8 bases agree with TRBD2. The germline CDR1 and CDR2 sequences are MDHEN and SYDVKM. This CDR3 comprises 14 residues. The V and J ends lost 7 bases and 5 bases, in that order; junction bases with no gene match: 7. The CDR3 sequence: CASTRGLADNEQFF. CDR3 nucleotide sequence: TGTGCCAGCACCCGAGGACTAGCTGACAATGAGCAGTTCTTC.

Ten or more counts support this clonotype. The chain recombines TRBV2 with TRBJ2-7; D may match TRBD1 or TRBD2 (5 bases each). Germline V lookup: CDR1 SNHLY, CDR2 FYNNEI. The CDR3 runs 12 residues. The germline V and J ends were trimmed by 1 base and 9 bases, with 10 bases remaining between them. The CDR3 sequence is CASSEGGSPQYF. For the CDR3, the DNA is TGTGCCAGCAGTGAAGGGGGGAGCCCGCAGTACTTC.

In this sample, this clonotype turned up many times. V is TRBV12-3 or TRBV12-4 and J is TRBJ2-2; D call uncertain. The CDR3 extends over 12 amino acids. V gave up 5 bases and J gave up 9 bases, with 10 bases separating them. The CDR3 bases are TGTGCCAGCAGTCTCGGAATCCGGGAGCTGTTTTTT. It encodes CASSLGIRELFF.

This clonotype was seen many times. This sequence joins TRBV2 and TRBJ2-3; D is unclear. Germline CDR1 reads SNHLY; CDR2 reads FYNNEI. V lost 4 bases and J 2 bases, leaving 7 bases between the germline ends. This CDR3 is built from 13 residues. CDR3 coding DNA: TGTGCCAGCAGTGGCGAGATCACAGATACGCAGTATTTT. This encodes CASSGEITDTQYF.